Following are 17 T cell receptor beta chains from one sample sequenced in a study of shared clonotypes between healthy human individuals. Assay: immunoSEQ multiplex PCR; the TCRdb copy retains only in-frame clones and omits some. The data hold a few million clones, with more than 80% observed a single time. Source material: naive CD4+ T cells sorted from blood. Subset described: CD45RA+ positively selected. The origin of the receptors is a man between 18 and 35 years old in good health.

Here the CDR3 reads CASSTVDGSNQPQHF. For the CDR3, the DNA is TGTGCCAGTAGTACCGTGGATGGCAGCAATCAGCCCCAGCATTTT. V gene TRBV19 combines with J gene TRBJ1-5, with D uncertain. The CDR3 is 15 residues long. Trimming stripped 4 bases from V and 1 base from J, with 11 bases between. Germline CDR1 LNHDA, CDR2 SQIVND (reference sequence).

The chain links TRBV30 to TRBJ1-2; D gene ambiguous. The CDR3 has 13 amino acids. Trimming stripped 4 bases from V and 8 bases from J, with 17 bases between. Germline assignment: CDR1 GTSNPN and CDR2 SVGIG (reference sequence). The DNA for the CDR3 is TGTGCCTGGATAACAGCACGTTCGGGAGGCTACACCTTC. Protein: CAWITARSGGYTF.

V usage is TRBV9 and J usage is TRBJ1-1; D not certain. The germline gives CDR1 SGDLS, CDR2 YYNGEE. V lost 4 bases and J 1 base, leaving 2 bases between the germline ends. The CDR3 is 11 amino acids. The CDR3 coding sequence is TGTGCCAGCAGCCGGAACACTGAAGCTTTCTTT. It encodes CASSRNTEAFF.

Notes on this clone: The identical CDR3 is also encoded by other nucleotide sequences in the sample. The V gene is TRBV6-5, the J gene TRBJ2-5, with no clear D. The germline V gene encodes CDR1 MNHEY and CDR2 SVGAGI. CDR3 size: 13 residues. The germline V and J ends were trimmed by 0 bases and 4 bases, with 6 bases remaining between them. This chain's CDR3 is CASSYSWGETQYF. CDR3 DNA: TGTGCCAGCAGTTACTCGTGGGGAGAGACCCAGTACTTC.

About this clone itself: Other DNA sequences in the sample encode the same CDR3. The J gene is TRBJ2-1, the V gene TRBV28; D uncertain. Trimming cost V 1 base and J 5 bases, with 0 bases left between them. CDR1 and CDR2 (germline): MDHEN, SYDVKM. This CDR3 has 11 amino acids. The DNA for the CDR3 is TGTGCCAGCAGTTTATACAATGAGCAGTTCTTC. Amino acids: CASSLYNEQFF.

J is TRBJ1-2 and V is TRBV28, with D perhaps matching TRBD1 (5 bases). V lost 7 bases and J 3 bases, leaving 12 bases between the germline ends. This CDR3 is built from 13 residues. Looked up from germline, CDR1 is MDHEN and CDR2 is SYDVKM. CDR3 DNA sequence: TGTGCCAGCAATGTGAGGGGACACTATGGCTACACCTTC. It encodes CASNVRGHYGYTF.

The chain links TRBV5-1 to TRBJ1-2; 7 nucleotides match TRBD1. V was clipped by 4 bases and J by 6 bases; unmatched bases: 9. CDR3 length equals 14 residues. Germline V gives CDR1 SGHRS, CDR2 YFSETQ. The CDR3 nucleotides are TGCGCCAGCAGCCCCTCAGAAACAGGGGATGGCTACACCTTC. This gives the protein CASSPSETGDGYTF.

The table lists this clone with a count of one. The chain recombines TRBV30 with TRBJ1-5; D gene uncertain. The CDR3 loop spans 14 amino acids. Germline V gene data show CDR1 as GTSNPN and CDR2 as SVGIG (reference sequence). V lost 2 bases to trimming and J lost 1 base, with 9 bases between them. The CDR3 sequence is CAWSLGISNQPQHF. The CDR3 nucleotides read TGTGCCTGGAGTCTGGGGATAAGCAATCAGCCCCAGCATTTT. The entire variable domain, with the rest obtained from reference TRBV30 and TRBJ1-5, is as follows: SQTIHQWPATLVQPVGSPLSLECTVEGTSNPNLYWYRQAAGRGLQLLFYSVGIGQISSEVPQNLSASRPQDRQFILSSKKLLLSDSGFYLCAWSLGISNQPQHFGDGTRLSIL.

CDR3 amino acids: CASSQGQKSSYNEQFF. The CDR3, as DNA: TGCGCCAGCAGCCAAGGTCAAAAGAGCTCCTACAATGAGCAGTTCTTC. This chain uses TRBV4-1 with TRBJ2-1, with D uncertain. The ends were cut back, 1 base at V and 0 bases at J, with 10 bases in the middle. CDR3 size: 16 residues. CDR1 MGHRA and CDR2 YSYEKL come from the germline V gene.

This chain joins TRBV11-2 and TRBJ2-5; D may be TRBD1 (5 bases). V lost 3 bases and J 0 bases, leaving 11 bases between the germline ends. Germline V gives CDR1 SGHAT, CDR2 FQNNGV. This CDR3 has 15 amino acids. CDR3 sequence: CASSLDILYQETQYF. The CDR3 bases are TGTGCCAGCAGCTTGGACATCTTGTACCAAGAGACCCAGTACTTC.

The rearrangement uses TRBV7-6 and TRBJ2-1; 7 bases map to TRBD1. Losses at the gene ends were 5 bases for V and 8 bases for J; bases not matched to a gene: 9. Germline-derived CDR1 and CDR2 are SGHVS and FNYEAQ. The length of the CDR3 is 14 residues. CDR3 coding DNA: TGTGCCAGCAGCCCAGAGTACAGGGGTCATGAGCAGTTCTTC. This sequence encodes CASSPEYRGHEQFF. The full variable domain, completed using reference TRBV7-6 and TRBJ2-1, is GAGVSQSPRYKVTKRGQDVALRCDPISGHVSLYWYRQALGQGPEFLTYFNYEAQQDKSGLPNDRFSAERPEGSISTLTIQRTEQRDSAMYRCASSPEYRGHEQFFGPGTRLTVL.

The chain combines TRBV10-3 with TRBJ2-1, with D tentatively TRBD2 (5 bases). The CDR3 runs to 17 residues. Trimming left V 2 bases short and J 1 base short, with 15 bases between. CDR1 and CDR2 from the germline V gene are ENHRY and SYGVKD. CDR3 amino acids: CAISEGKDWNSYNEQFF. CDR3 DNA sequence: TGTGCCATCAGTGAGGGCAAGGACTGGAATTCCTACAATGAGCAGTTCTTC.

The chain employs TRBV23-1 and TRBJ1-5; the match to TRBD1 covers 7 bases. TRBV23-1 is known as an ORF, though its function is uncertain. Germline trimming cut 9 bases from V and 4 bases from J; bases unmatched to any gene: 9. CDR3 length: 14 residues. The CDR3 spells CARRGRGANQPQHF. The DNA of the CDR3 is TGCGCCAGAAGGGGGCGGGGGGCTAATCAGCCCCAGCATTTT.

Written as DNA, the CDR3 is TGTGCCAGCAGTGGGCAGTCGAACACCGGGGAGCTGTTTTTT. It codes for CASSGQSNTGELFF. The chain employs TRBV6-1 and TRBJ2-2, with unresolved D. The germline V gene encodes CDR1 MNHNS and CDR2 SASEGT. The CDR3 totals 14 residues. Trimming left V 4 bases short and J 0 bases short, with 6 bases between.

The chain has TRBV10-1 and TRBJ2-7, with a tentative D call TRBD1 (5 bases). CDR3 length: 13 residues. CDR1 and CDR2 from the germline V gene are WNHNN and SYGVQD (reference sequence). The V end lost 5 bases, the J end lost 6 bases, and 14 bases lay between the germline ends. The CDR3 loop reads CASSKFVTGEQYF. The CDR3 DNA follows: TGCGCCAGCAGTAAATTTGTAACAGGCGAGCAGTACTTC.

The chain is built from TRBV19 and TRBJ1-5; TRBD1 might be the D (6 bases). The V gene lost 5 bases and the J gene lost 1 base, with 18 bases spanning the gap. CDR1 and CDR2 (germline): LNHDA, SQIVND (reference sequence). The CDR3 has 17 residues. Here the CDR3 reads CASSVQGAPLSNQPQHF. CDR3 in DNA: TGTGCCAGTAGTGTACAGGGAGCCCCCCTCAGCAATCAGCCCCAGCATTTT.

The gene calls are TRBV5-1 and TRBJ2-2, with TRBD1 matching over 7 bases. V was clipped by 6 bases and J by 6 bases; unmatched bases: 5. In germline, CDR1 is SGHRS, CDR2 YFSETQ. The CDR3 has 13 residues. CDR3 protein: CASTQGSSGELFF. CDR3 sequence (DNA): TGCGCCAGCACACAGGGGAGTTCCGGGGAGCTGTTTTTT.